These T cell receptor beta chains were read from a single sample in a study of cytomegalovirus exposure and HLA in healthy donors. Assay: immunoSEQ multiplex PCR; the TCRdb copy retains only in-frame clones and omits some. Among approximately 70,000 clones listed, about 74% were seen once. Source material: PBMCs. These TCRs come from a human donor in good health. The CDR3 runs from the conserved cysteine through the conserved F or W. Fields, in order: D gene, J gene, clone size, V gene, CDR3 protein, CDR3 DNA. A D gene is named only where the DNA matches it firmly. Clone size is given for some rows only: seen once, a few or many times, or a class if the clone is expanded.

NA TRBJ2-5 NA TRBV29-1 CSVEVLIQETQYF TGCAGCGTTGAAGTACTTATTCAAGAGACCCAGTACTTC
NA TRBJ1-1 NA TRBV19 CASSIVGSGGEAFF TGTGCCAGTAGTATAGTTGGGAGCGGAGGTGAAGCTTTCTTT
NA TRBJ2-7 few TRBV2 CASSERAGLGEQYF TGTGCCAGCAGTGAACGCGCAGGGTTGGGGGAGCAGTACTTC
NA TRBJ2-7 NA TRBV5-6 CASNPTGYEQYF TGTGCCAGCAATCCGACAGGCTACGAGCAGTACTTC
TRBD2 TRBJ2-1 NA TRBV2 CASTRLAGIEQFF TGTGCCAGCACACGACTAGCGGGGATTGAGCAGTTCTTC
NA TRBJ1-5 NA TRBV7-8 CASSLGGGHQPQHF TGTGCCAGCAGCTTAGGGGGCGGTCATCAGCCCCAGCATTTT
TRBD1 TRBJ1-2 NA TRBV6-1 CASNSGQAYGYTF TGTGCCAGCAATTCGGGACAGGCCTATGGCTACACCTTC
NA TRBJ1-4 NA TRBV7-9 CASSATYGDTNEKLFF TGTGCCAGCAGCGCGACGTACGGGGATACTAATGAAAAACTGTTTTTT
TRBD1 TRBJ1-2 NA TRBV6-5 CASSVTGGQDYGYTF TGTGCCAGCAGCGTAACAGGGGGCCAAGACTATGGCTACACCTTC
TRBD1 TRBJ2-7 NA TRBV6-6 CASSYSKGQGAYEQYF TGTGCCAGCAGTTACTCGAAGGGACAGGGGGCCTACGAGCAGTACTTC
NA TRBJ2-7 NA TRBV5-6 CASSSPPGQPLGEQYF TGTGCCAGCAGCTCGCCACCGGGACAACCCCTGGGCGAGCAGTACTTC
NA TRBJ1-1 NA TRBV12-5 CASGLVIQATEAFF TGTGCTAGTGGTTTGGTAATCCAGGCCACTGAAGCTTTCTTT
NA TRBJ1-3 NA TRBV6-1 CASSEEGLFGNTIYF TGTGCCAGCAGTGAGGAGGGACTTTTCGGAAACACCATATATTTT
NA TRBJ2-5 NA TRBV9 CASSSYRGGRETQYF TGTGCCAGCAGTTCCTACAGGGGAGGTCGAGAGACCCAGTACTTC
TRBD1 TRBJ1-5 NA TRBV25-1 CASTPGTGTNQPQHF TGTGCCAGCACCCCCGGGACAGGGACGAATCAGCCCCAGCATTTT
NA TRBJ1-1 NA TRBV5-1 CASSLGVNTEAFF TGCGCCAGCAGCTTGGGCGTGAACACTGAAGCTTTCTTT
TRBD1 TRBJ1-1 few TRBV6-5 CASSWDRNTEAFF TGTGCCAGCAGTTGGGACAGGAACACTGAAGCTTTCTTT
TRBD2 TRBJ2-2 NA TRBV28 CASSSLFLAGGRVGELFF TGTGCCAGCAGTTCCCTATTTCTAGCGGGAGGGCGTGTCGGGGAGCTGTTTTTT
TRBD1 TRBJ2-7 few TRBV30 CAWSRQGAEQYF TGTGCCTGGAGTCGACAGGGGGCCGAGCAGTACTTC
TRBD2 TRBJ2-1 NA TRBV5-1 CASSLGLAVSYNEQFF TGCGCCAGCAGCTTGGGACTAGCGGTTAGTTACAATGAGCAGTTCTTC
NA TRBJ2-2 NA TRBV10-3 CAISEFTQRTGELFF TGTGCCATCAGTGAGTTCACCCAGCGCACCGGGGAGCTGTTTTTT
TRBD2 TRBJ2-7 NA TRBV6-6 CASSGTSGKAEQYF TGTGCCAGCAGTGGAACTAGCGGGAAAGCCGAGCAGTACTTC
NA TRBJ1-1 few TRBV15 CATSVTGNTEAFF TGTGCCACCAGCGTTACAGGGAACACTGAAGCTTTCTTT
NA TRBJ1-1 NA TRBV11-2 CASSLRAASSGTEAFF TGTGCCAGCAGCTTAAGGGCAGCGAGTTCGGGGACTGAAGCTTTCTTT
NA TRBJ1-1 NA TRBV29-1 CSVVGQGNEAFF TGCAGCGTTGTTGGGCAGGGCAATGAAGCTTTCTTT
NA TRBJ1-3 once TRBV15 CATSRLMSSGNTIYF TGTGCCACCAGCAGGCTCATGAGCTCTGGAAACACCATATATTTT
NA TRBJ1-4 NA TRBV27 CASSLSPTATNEKLFF TGTGCCAGCAGTTTATCCCCTACTGCAACTAATGAAAAACTGTTTTTT
TRBD1 TRBJ1-2 NA TRBV10-2 CATQGGYGYTF TGCGCCACACAGGGGGGCTATGGCTACACCTTC
TRBD1 TRBJ1-2 once TRBV28 CASSQGGKVGYTF TGTGCCAGCAGTCAGGGGGGAAAGGTTGGCTACACCTTC
NA TRBJ1-1 NA TRBV30 CAWSVSWSRAFF TGTGCCTGGAGTGTCTCGTGGAGCCGAGCTTTCTTT
NA TRBJ1-1 NA TRBV5-6 CASSPPYRERVNTEAFF TGTGCCAGCAGCCCACCATACAGGGAAAGGGTGAACACTGAAGCTTTCTTT
NA TRBJ2-2 NA TRBV2 CASKVQGTTGELFF TGTGCCAGCAAGGTCCAGGGCACCACCGGGGAGCTGTTTTTT
TRBD2 TRBJ2-5 NA TRBV30 CAWNRGTSGRALETQYF TGTGCCTGGAACAGAGGGACTAGCGGGAGAGCGTTAGAGACCCAGTACTTC
NA TRBJ1-1 NA TRBV6-1 CASRSPTMNTEAFF TGTGCCAGCCGAAGCCCAACCATGAACACTGAAGCTTTCTTT
TRBD2 TRBJ2-7 few TRBV19 CASSFQRGTGEQYF TGTGCCAGTAGTTTCCAGCGGGGGACGGGGGAGCAGTACTTC